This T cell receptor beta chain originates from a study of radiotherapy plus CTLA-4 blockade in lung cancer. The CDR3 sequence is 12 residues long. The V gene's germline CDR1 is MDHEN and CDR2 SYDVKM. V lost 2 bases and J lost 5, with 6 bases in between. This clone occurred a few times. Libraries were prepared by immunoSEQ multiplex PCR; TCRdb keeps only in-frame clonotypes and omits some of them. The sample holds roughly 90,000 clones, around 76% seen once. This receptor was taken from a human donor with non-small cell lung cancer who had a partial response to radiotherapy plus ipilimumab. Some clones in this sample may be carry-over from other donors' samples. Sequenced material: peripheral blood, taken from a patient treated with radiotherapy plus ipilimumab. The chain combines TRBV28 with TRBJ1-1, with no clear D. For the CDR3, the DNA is TGTGCCAGCAGTTTAGCGGAAACTGAAGCTTTCTTT. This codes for CASSLAETEAFF. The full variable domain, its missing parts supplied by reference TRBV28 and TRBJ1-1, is DVKVTQSSRYLVKRTGEKVFLECVQDMDHENMFWYRQDPGLGLRLIYFSYDVKMKEKGDIPEGYSVSREKKERFSLILESASTNQTSMYLCASSLAETEAFFGQGTRLTVV.